These 5 T cell receptor beta chains were all obtained from the same sample, sequenced in a study of cytomegalovirus exposure and HLA in healthy donors. The PCR made use of 60 Vbeta and 13 Jbeta primers. Assay: immunoSEQ multiplex PCR; the TCRdb copy retains only in-frame clones and omits some. The sample lists about 82,000 clones, approximately 60% seen once, with roughly 21% in the top ten. Sequencing used PBMCs. These TCRs come from a woman in her 50s in good health and CMV-seropositive.

The gene calls are TRBV5-6 and TRBJ2-5; D perhaps matches TRBD2 (6 bases). Trimming stripped 3 bases from V and 2 bases from J, with 17 bases between. The germline V gene encodes CDR1 SGHDT and CDR2 YYEEEE. This CDR3 spans 16 amino acids. CDR3 loop: CASSSEEAGWQETQYF. Written as DNA, the CDR3 is TGTGCCAGCAGCTCTGAGGAAGCGGGCTGGCAAGAGACCCAGTACTTC.

This clone occurred once. The rearrangement links TRBV11-2 to TRBJ2-3; D might be TRBD1 (5 bases). Per the germline V gene, CDR1 is SGHAT and CDR2 is FQNNGV. The CDR3 has 12 amino acids. Trimming stripped 1 base from V and 8 bases from J, with 7 bases between. The CDR3 bases are TGTGCCAGCAGCTTAGGACAGCCTACGCAGTATTTT. It is translated as CASSLGQPTQYF.

This clone was detected only a few times. The rearrangement joins TRBV7-9 to TRBJ2-3, with 9 bases that match TRBD1. V was pared by 4 bases and J by 4 bases, with 6 bases of the junction left unmatched. The germline CDR1 and CDR2 sequences are SEHNR and FQNEAQ (reference sequence). The CDR3 loop spans 15 amino acids. This CDR3 is CASSSIQGASDTQYF. The DNA for the CDR3 is TGTGCCAGCAGCTCCATACAGGGGGCATCAGATACGCAGTATTTT.

This clone was seen more than once but under ten times. The chain employs TRBV6-5 and TRBJ1-1; D is undetermined. V was shortened by 0 bases and J by 2 bases, with 7 bases between the two germline ends. The CDR3 is 14 residues long. The germline V gene has CDR1 MNHEY and CDR2 SVGAGI. CDR3 DNA sequence: TGTGCCAGCAGTTACTCGTTAGTAAACACTGAAGCTTTCTTT. It is translated as CASSYSLVNTEAFF.

The rearrangement links TRBV7-8 to TRBJ2-5; the D gene is possibly TRBD1 (6 bases). The germline V gene has CDR1 SGHVS and CDR2 FQNEAQ. V lost 6 bases and J 5 bases, leaving 13 bases between the germline ends. The CDR3 length is 13 residues. DNA for the CDR3: TGTGCCAGCAGTTCAGGGGCCCGGGAGACCCAGTACTTC. This translates into CASSSGARETQYF.